These 8 T cell receptor beta chains originate from one sample sequenced in a study of T-cell reconstitution after alpha-beta-depleted transplantation in children. Construction of the TCRbeta library involved unique molecular identifiers. TCRdb called the PCR reads again in MiXCR, with one record for every CDR3 protein. This sample yields hundreds of thousands of distinct CDR3 sequences, of which 16% are seen a single time; 0.85% to 1.3% belongs to the top ten. Here the sequenced sample was PBMCs from the stem cell graft donor, taken from the stem cell graft. These receptors all come from a human donor who donated a stem cell graft to a child with acute myeloid leukemia.

This chain's CDR3 is CATSDPTGGRSYNEQFF. For the CDR3, the DNA is TGTGCCACCAGTGATCCAACGGGGGGCCGCTCCTACAATGAGCAGTTCTTC. This sequence joins TRBV24-1 and TRBJ2-1, with D perhaps TRBD2 (7 bases). CDR1 and CDR2 (germline): KGHDR, SFDVKD. V lost 3 bases to trimming and J lost 0 bases, with 14 bases between them. The CDR3 extends over 17 amino acids.

This clonotype was seen ten or more times. The chain carries TRBV4-3 and TRBJ1-2; D is perhaps TRBD1 (5 bases). The CDR3 runs 15 residues. Germline loops: CDR1 LGHNA, CDR2 YSLEER. With 0 bases removed from V and 5 bases from J, the gap between germline ends came to 13 bases. CDR3 amino acids: CASSQDLGRSYGYTF. The CDR3, as DNA: TGCGCCAGCAGCCAAGATCTGGGACGAAGTTATGGCTACACCTTC.

A word on this clonotype: This may be a read error: a much more frequent sequence differs by one nucleotide. The rearrangement uses TRBV10-3 and TRBJ2-7; D is possibly TRBD1 (6 bases). There are 13 residues in the CDR3. Per the germline V gene, CDR1 is ENHRY and CDR2 is SYGVKD. The CDR3 sequence: CVISEGTSYEQYV. CDR3 nucleotides: TGTGTCATCAGTGAGGGGACATCCTACGAGCAGTACGTC.

This clonotype was counted ten times or more. The rearrangement links TRBV20-1 to TRBJ1-1, with D hard to call. CDR1 and CDR2 from the germline V gene are DFQATT and SNEGSKA (reference sequence). V lost 3 bases, J lost 4 bases, and 12 bases lay in between. The CDR3 contains 13 residues. DNA of the CDR3: TGCAGTGCTAGTCAGGTGCTAATCACTGAAGCTTTCTTT. It specifies CSASQVLITEAFF.

This clonotype was counted at least ten times. The chain couples TRBV20-1 to TRBJ2-3; 10 bases align to TRBD2. The germline V gene encodes CDR1 DFQATT and CDR2 SNEGSKA (reference sequence). The CDR3 has 15 amino acids. V lost 4 bases to trimming and J lost 2 bases; unmatched junction nucleotides: 6. This CDR3 is CSANERGGNTDTQYF. CDR3 nucleotides: TGCAGTGCTAACGAGCGGGGGGGTAACACAGATACGCAGTATTTT.

The gene calls are TRBV7-2 and TRBJ1-2; perhaps TRBD1 as D (5 bases). Germline CDR1 is SGHTA and CDR2 is FQGNSA. V was pared by 5 bases and J by 8 bases, with 18 bases between. There are 14 residues in the CDR3. The CDR3 sequence: CASSPRPGRYGYTF. DNA for the CDR3: TGTGCCAGCAGCCCCCGGCCAGGGAGGTACGGCTACACCTTC.

This clonotype has at least ten counts. The rearrangement uses TRBV13 and TRBJ2-7; 8 nucleotides agree with TRBD1. Germline V gene data show CDR1 as PRHDT and CDR2 as FYEKMQ (reference sequence). V was clipped by 0 bases and J by 4 bases; unmatched bases: 5. The CDR3 length is 15 residues. CDR3 nucleotides: TGTGCCAGCAGCTTAGGGGCACAGGGGGTTTACGAGCAGTACTTC. Residues: CASSLGAQGVYEQYF. Full variable domain (outside the CDR3, taken from reference TRBV13 and TRBJ2-7): AAGVIQSPRHLIKEKRETATLKCYPIPRHDTVYWYQQGPGQDPQFLISFYEKMQSDKGSIPDRFSAQQFSDYHSELNMSSLELGDSALYFCASSLGAQGVYEQYFGPGTRLTVT.

The chain has TRBV5-1 and TRBJ1-2; D is ambiguous. Germline loops: CDR1 SGHRS, CDR2 YFSETQ. The CDR3 length is 13 residues. V lost 5 bases and J lost 7, with 15 bases in between. The CDR3 DNA reads as TGCGCCAGCAGAGGCTTGGGAGAGTCTGGCTACACCTTC. This translates into CASRGLGESGYTF.